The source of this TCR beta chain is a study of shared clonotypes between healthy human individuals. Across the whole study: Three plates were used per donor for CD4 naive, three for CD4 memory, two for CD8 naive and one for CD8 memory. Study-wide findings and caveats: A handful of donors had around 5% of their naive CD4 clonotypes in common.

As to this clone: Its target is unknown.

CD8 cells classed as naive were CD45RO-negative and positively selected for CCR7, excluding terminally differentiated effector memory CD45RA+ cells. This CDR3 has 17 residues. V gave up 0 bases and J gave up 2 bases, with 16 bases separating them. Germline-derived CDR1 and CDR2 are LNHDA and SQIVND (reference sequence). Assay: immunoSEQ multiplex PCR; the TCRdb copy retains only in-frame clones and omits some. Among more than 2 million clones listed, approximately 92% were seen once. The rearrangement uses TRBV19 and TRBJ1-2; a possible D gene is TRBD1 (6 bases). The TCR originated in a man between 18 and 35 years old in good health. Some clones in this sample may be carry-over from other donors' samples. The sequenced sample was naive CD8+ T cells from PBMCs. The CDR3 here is CASSIDLESGGNYGYTF. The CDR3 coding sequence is TGTGCCAGTAGTATAGATCTCGAGTCCGGGGGCAACTATGGCTACACCTTC.